The 30 T cell receptor beta chains presented below share a single source sample, sequenced in a study of blood T cells in healthy people across ages. The second PCR ran about 6 to 12 cycles with a sample-barcoded 5' primer and J-beta primers. TCRdb independently ran MiXCR on the 5' RACE reads; one entry per CDR3 protein. The repertoire holds 600,000 to 850,000 distinct CDR3 sequences, with approximately 25% as singletons. The sample was also linked to a second study, of T cells of mothers and their children.

Source material: blood. The receptors here all came from a boy between 10 and 17 years old in good health.

This clonotype was observed a handful of times. The rearrangement joins TRBV28 to TRBJ2-5; TRBD2 agrees at 8 bases. Germline CDR1 and CDR2: MDHEN and SYDVKM. V lost 6 bases, J lost 3 bases, and 12 bases stayed unmatched. CDR3 length: 16 amino acids. The CDR3 DNA is TGTGCCAGCAGCCAGGCGGGACTAGGGTCTAAAGAGACCCAGTACTTC. It yields the protein CASSQAGLGSKETQYF.

This sequence joins TRBV6-1 and TRBJ2-5; 9 bases fit TRBD1. This CDR3 has 16 amino acids. From germline, CDR1 is MNHNS and CDR2 SASEGT. V trimming: 6 bases; J trimming: 4 bases; junction bases outside the gene matches: 12. Written as DNA, the CDR3 is TGTGCCAGCAGAGAATTCGGGACAGGGATCGGAGAGACCCAGTACTTC. Translated, it gives CASREFGTGIGETQYF.

With regard to this clonotype: A much bigger clone sits one base away, suggesting this may be a read error. This chain joins TRBV5-1 and TRBJ2-3; TRBD2 agrees at 9 bases. V was pared by 0 bases and J by 5 bases, with 22 bases of the junction left unmatched. CDR1 is SGHRS and CDR2 is YFSETQ in the germline V gene. The CDR3 runs to 21 residues. The CDR3 is CASSLAEGRLAGTSGEDTQYF. Written as DNA, the CDR3 is TGCGCCAGCAGCTTGGCCGAGGGGAGGCTAGCGGGGACGTCGGGGGAAGATACGCAGTATTTT.

This chain uses TRBV7-9 with TRBJ2-1, with 7 bases that match TRBD2. The J segment lost 12 bases and the V segment lost 6 bases, leaving 11 bases of the junction unmatched. The CDR3 sequence is 13 residues long. Germline V gives CDR1 SEHNR, CDR2 FQNEAQ (reference sequence). Here the CDR3 reads CASSSAPREGQFF. DNA for the CDR3: TGTGCCAGCAGTTCGGCTCCCAGGGAGGGGCAGTTCTTC.

Comment on this clonotype: Relative to the germline gene, one junction end is altered; a read error may explain this. The rearrangement joins TRBV7-7 to TRBJ1-1, with TRBD1 identical over 8 bases. This CDR3 spans 15 amino acids. In germline, CDR1 is SSHAT, CDR2 FNYEAQ (reference sequence). This CDR3 reads CASSEWQGASAEAFF. Written as DNA, the CDR3 is TGTGCTAGCAGCGAGTGGCAGGGGGCGAGCGCTGAAGCTTTCTTT.

This clonotype was counted only a few times. The rearrangement links TRBV4-3 to TRBJ2-2; tentatively, D is TRBD2 (7 bases). The CDR3 covers 17 residues. The germline CDR1 and CDR2 sequences are LGHNA and YSLEER. The V end lost 4 bases, the J end lost 3 bases, and 18 bases lay between the germline ends. The CDR3 reads CASSLSYRGAYTGELFF. As DNA, the CDR3 is TGCGCCAGCAGCCTAAGCTACCGGGGGGCGTACACCGGGGAGCTGTTTTTT.

This clonotype was seen a few times. J is TRBJ2-3 and V is TRBV29-1, with no clear D. The CDR3 totals 13 residues. V lost 3 bases, J lost 0 bases, and 7 bases lay in between. In germline, CDR1 is SQVTM, CDR2 ANQGSEA. CDR3: CSVEGWSTDTQYF. The DNA of the CDR3 is TGCAGCGTTGAGGGTTGGAGCACAGATACGCAGTATTTT.

The chain employs TRBV3-1 and TRBJ2-5; possibly TRBD2 for D (7 bases). Germline V CDR1 and CDR2: LGHDT, YNNKEL (reference sequence). This CDR3 is 15 amino acids long. V lost 3 bases and J lost 6, with 17 bases in between. CDR3 residues: CASSQPRGAKKTQYF. DNA for the CDR3: TGTGCCAGCAGCCAGCCTCGGGGGGCCAAAAAGACCCAGTACTTC.

The chain links TRBV15 to TRBJ2-3, with D uncertain. CDR1 LNHNV and CDR2 YYDKDF come from the germline V gene (reference sequence). V was shortened by 1 base and J by 6 bases, with 5 bases between the two germline ends. This CDR3 has 12 residues. Written as DNA, the CDR3 is TGTGCCACCAGCAGAGTCGGGGATACGCAGTATTTT. It is translated as CATSRVGDTQYF.

V gene TRBV7-9 combines with J gene TRBJ2-4; D is possibly TRBD1 (6 bases). V was clipped by 4 bases and J by 7 bases, with 14 bases between them. This CDR3 is 14 amino acids long. Germline CDR1 SEHNR, CDR2 FQNEAQ (reference sequence). The CDR3 DNA reads TGTGCCAGCAGCTCGCTGGAGAGGGGGAACATTCAGTACTTC. Its protein product is CASSSLERGNIQYF.

The chain links TRBV7-2 to TRBJ2-1; 8 positions match TRBD2. Germline CDR1 SGHTA, CDR2 FQGNSA. The CDR3 is 15 amino acids. J lost 0 bases, V lost 7 bases, and 5 bases had no gene match. The DNA for the CDR3 is TGTGCCAGCATGACCAGCGGGAGCTCCTACAATGAGCAGTTCTTC. Its protein product is CASMTSGSSYNEQFF.

The chain combines TRBV7-2 with TRBJ2-1, with unresolved D. Trimming left V 1 base short and J 8 bases short, with 18 bases between. Germline-derived CDR1 and CDR2 are SGHTA and FQGNSA. This CDR3 spans 16 amino acids. The CDR3 reads CASSLGVTTLVHEQFF. The DNA of the CDR3 is TGTGCCAGCAGCTTAGGGGTCACCACACTCGTCCATGAGCAGTTCTTC.

Notes on this clonotype: Its ends do not fully match the called genes, so a read error is possible. The V gene is TRBV7-9, the J gene TRBJ2-2, with 7 bases fitting TRBD2. The CDR3 extends over 18 amino acids. The germline V gene encodes CDR1 SEHNR and CDR2 FQNEAQ (reference sequence). The CDR3 DNA sequence: TGTGCCAGCAGCTCCCCCTTCGGGGGGTTCCTGAACAGCGGGGAGCTGTTTTTT. Protein: CASSSPFGGFLNSGELFF.

V gene TRBV9 combines with J gene TRBJ1-5; tentatively, D is TRBD1 (5 bases). The germline V gene has CDR1 SGDLS and CDR2 YYNGEE. The CDR3 length is 14 residues. The V gene lost 4 bases and the J gene lost 5 bases, with 13 bases spanning the gap. For the CDR3, the DNA is TGTGCCAGCAGCCCGGGGGTGGGGGATCAGCCCCAGCATTTT. Translating gives CASSPGVGDQPQHF.

The rearrangement joins TRBV12-3 or TRBV12-4 to TRBJ2-7; the D is unclear. V was clipped by 3 bases and J by 3 bases, with 12 bases between them. The CDR3 consists of 14 residues. As DNA, the CDR3 is TGTGCCAGCAGTTTTGGGGATGGTCTCTACGAGCAGTACTTC. As protein: CASSFGDGLYEQYF.

The chain recombines TRBV15 with TRBJ2-5; 10 bases match TRBD2. The J call is uncertain, as TRBJ2-1 better fits the DNA end. Germline-derived CDR1 and CDR2 are LNHNV and YYDKDF (reference sequence). The CDR3 totals 15 residues. CDR3 sequence (DNA): TGTGCCACCAGCAGTAGCGGGAGGATTGACGGTGAGCAGTTCTTC. It specifies CATSSSGRIDGEQFF.

This chain joins TRBV25-1 and TRBJ2-5, with 10 bases fitting TRBD2. V lost 2 bases, J lost 5 bases, and 14 bases stayed unmatched. Germline V gene sequence: CDR1 MGHDK, CDR2 SYGVNS. The CDR3 is 18 amino acids. Written as DNA, the CDR3 is TGTGCCAGCAGTGAACCAGGGGGAAAGCGGGAGGGAAGTGAGACCCAGTACTTC. It yields the protein CASSEPGGKREGSETQYF.

The CDR3 DNA sequence: TGTGCCAGCAGCTTTGGAGGGCTTAGCTACGAGCAGTACTTC. Encoded protein: CASSFGGLSYEQYF. The chain links TRBV7-9 to TRBJ2-5; D possibly corresponds to TRBD2 (6 bases). Near its end, the DNA agrees better with TRBJ2-7, so the J call may be wrong. Germline V gene data show CDR1 as SEHNR and CDR2 as FQNEAQ (reference sequence). The CDR3 sequence is 14 residues long.

The gene calls are TRBV27 and TRBJ1-2, with 10 bases matching TRBD1. This CDR3 comprises 16 residues. The ends lost 6 bases at V and 6 bases at J; junction bases unmatched: 13. Germline V gene sequence: CDR1 MNHEY, CDR2 SMNVEV (reference sequence). Here the CDR3 DNA reads TGTGCCAGCAGCTCCTCCCGGGACAGGGGTGTTAATGGCTACACCTTC. Amino acid sequence: CASSSSRDRGVNGYTF.

The rearrangement links TRBV20-1 to TRBJ2-5, with D unclear. The CDR3 length is 10 residues. Trimming cost V 5 bases and J 5 bases, with 6 bases left between them. Germline-derived CDR1 and CDR2 are DFQATT and SNEGSKA (reference sequence). CDR3: CSAPMETQYF. The CDR3, as DNA: TGCAGTGCTCCGATGGAGACCCAGTACTTC.

The chain carries TRBV9 and TRBJ2-1; the match to TRBD2 covers 7 bases. CDR1 is SGDLS, CDR2 YYNGEE, per germline. Trimming cost V 1 base and J 4 bases; bases outside gene matches: 5. The length of the CDR3 is 15 residues. CDR3 sequence reads: CASSVSSGNYNEQFF. The CDR3 DNA reads TGTGCCAGCAGCGTATCAAGCGGGAATTACAATGAGCAGTTCTTC.

This clonotype has just a few counts. As DNA, the CDR3 is TGCAGCGGCCGGGGGAGGGGCCACCAAGAGACCCAGTACTTC. It yields the protein CSGRGRGHQETQYF. The chain couples TRBV29-1 to TRBJ2-5, with 7 positions matching TRBD2. J lost 0 bases, V lost 7 bases, and 8 bases had no gene match. CDR1 is SQVTM, CDR2 ANQGSEA, per germline. The CDR3 has 14 residues.

This chain joins TRBV5-5 and TRBJ1-2; no firm D call. Germline CDR1 SGHKS, CDR2 YYEKEE (reference sequence). V lost 0 bases and J lost 3, with 9 bases in between. The CDR3 is 14 residues long. CDR3 DNA: TGTGCCAGCAGCTTGGCGCTCCGGGACTATGGCTACACCTTC. As protein: CASSLALRDYGYTF. Using reference TRBV5-5 and TRBJ1-2 for the parts outside the CDR3, the full variable domain is DAGVTQSPTHLIKTRGQQVTLRCSPISGHKSVSWYQQVLGQGPQFIFQYYEKEERGRGNFPDRFSARQFPNYSSELNVNALLLGDSALYLCASSLALRDYGYTFGSGTRLTVV.

This clonotype was found a few times. A junction boundary mismatches the germline segment, possibly from a read error. The rearrangement links TRBV7-9 to TRBJ2-1; the match to TRBD1 covers 7 bases. Germline assignment: CDR1 SEHNR and CDR2 FQNEAQ (reference sequence). The CDR3 totals 11 residues. CDR3 region: CASSLGQEYRF. The CDR3, as DNA: TGTGCCAGCAGCCTTGGACAGGAGTATCGGTTC.

This clonotype has just a few counts. The V and J genes are TRBV11-2 and TRBJ1-3; D ambiguous. This CDR3 is built from 13 residues. Looked up from germline, CDR1 is SGHAT and CDR2 is FQNNGV. V was shortened by 7 bases and J by 3 bases, with 10 bases between the two germline ends. The CDR3 loop is CASTRADGNTIYF. The CDR3 DNA reads as TGTGCCAGCACCCGTGCGGATGGAAACACCATATATTTT.

The genes are TRBV7-2 and TRBJ2-5; 14 nucleotides match TRBD2. The CDR3 contains 16 residues. V dropped 2 bases and J dropped 5; count of bases not matched to a gene: 4. Germline assignment: CDR1 SGHTA and CDR2 FQGNSA. The CDR3 loop reads CASSLRLAGGQETQYF. CDR3 coding DNA: TGTGCCAGCAGCTTACGACTAGCGGGGGGGCAGGAGACCCAGTACTTC. Full variable domain (missing parts from reference TRBV7-2 and TRBJ2-5): GAGVSQSPSNKVTEKGKDVELRCDPISGHTALYWYRQSLGQGLEFLIYFQGNSAPDKSGLPSDRFSAERTGGSVSTLTIQRTQQEDSAVYLCASSLRLAGGQETQYFGPGTRLLVL.

V and J are TRBV6-5 and TRBJ2-1, with 11 bases aligning to TRBD1. This CDR3 has 15 residues. CDR1 is MNHEY, CDR2 SVGAGI, per germline. Trimming removed 7 bases from V and 6 bases from J; junction bases left unmatched: 8. CDR3 in amino acids: CASKTRDRGVNEQFF. The CDR3 nucleotides are TGTGCCAGCAAGACAAGGGACAGGGGGGTCAATGAGCAGTTCTTC.

This clonotype was detected only a few times. The chain has TRBV9 and TRBJ1-2; 7 bases agree with TRBD1. CDR3 length: 17 amino acids. Germline values: CDR1 SGDLS, CDR2 YYNGEE. V was pared by 2 bases and J by 0 bases, with 10 bases of the junction left unmatched. The CDR3 here is CASSVAGTALTNYGYTF. The CDR3 DNA reads as TGTGCCAGCAGCGTGGCCGGGACAGCCCTAACTAACTATGGCTACACCTTC.

This clonotype was counted a few times. The rearrangement joins TRBV7-2 to TRBJ2-1, with TRBD1 as a possible D gene (8 bases). Germline values: CDR1 SGHTA, CDR2 FQGNSA. The CDR3 spans 17 residues. V lost 5 bases and J 13 bases, leaving 30 bases between the germline ends. The CDR3 bases are TGTGCCAGCAGCCTTGGGGGGGCAGGGGGCATCAGGGAGACCCAGTTCTTC. Its translation: CASSLGGAGGIRETQFF.

V usage is TRBV29-1 and J usage is TRBJ2-3; 12 bases align to TRBD2. The length of the CDR3 is 14 residues. V shed 5 bases and J 7 bases; nucleotides not matched to a gene: 7. The germline gives CDR1 SQVTM, CDR2 ANQGSEA. CDR3 sequence reads: CSVIPGLAGNTQYF. CDR3 in DNA: TGCAGCGTTATACCGGGACTAGCGGGTAATACGCAGTATTTT.